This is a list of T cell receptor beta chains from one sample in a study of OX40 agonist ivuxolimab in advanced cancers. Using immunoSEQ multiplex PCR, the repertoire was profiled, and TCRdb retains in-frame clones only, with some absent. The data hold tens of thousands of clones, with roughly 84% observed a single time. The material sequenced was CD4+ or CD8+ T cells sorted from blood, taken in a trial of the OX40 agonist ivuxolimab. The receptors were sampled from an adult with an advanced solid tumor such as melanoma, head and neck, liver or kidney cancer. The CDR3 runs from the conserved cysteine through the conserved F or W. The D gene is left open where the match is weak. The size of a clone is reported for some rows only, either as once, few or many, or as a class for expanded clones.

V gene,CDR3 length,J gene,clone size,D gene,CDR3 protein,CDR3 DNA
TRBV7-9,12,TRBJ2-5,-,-,CASSYEKETQYF,TGTGCCAGCAGCTACGAAAAAGAGACCCAGTACTTC
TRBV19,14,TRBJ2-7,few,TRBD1,CASSFSWDSYEQYF,TGTGCCAGTAGCTTTTCCTGGGACAGCTACGAGCAGTACTTC
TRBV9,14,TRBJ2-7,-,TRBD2,CASSTLGGAGEQYF,TGTGCCAGCAGCACCCTGGGAGGGGCGGGCGAGCAGTACTTC
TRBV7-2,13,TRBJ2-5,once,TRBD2,CASSSLAEETQYF,TGTGCCAGCAGCTCTCTAGCGGAAGAGACCCAGTACTTC
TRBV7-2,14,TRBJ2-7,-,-,CASSPRTLVDEQYF,TGTGCCAGCAGCCCGAGGACATTAGTCGACGAGCAGTACTTC
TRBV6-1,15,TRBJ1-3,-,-,CASREQGVFGNTIYF,TGTGCCAGCAGGGAACAGGGCGTATTTGGAAACACCATATATTTT
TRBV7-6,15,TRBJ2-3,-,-,CASSLREGATDTQYF,TGTGCCAGCAGCTTAAGGGAAGGGGCCACAGATACGCAGTATTTT
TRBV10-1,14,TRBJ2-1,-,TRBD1,CASNGTVYYNEQFF,TGCGCCAGCAACGGGACAGTTTACTACAATGAGCAGTTCTTC
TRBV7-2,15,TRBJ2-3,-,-,CASSPSRASWFTQYF,TGTGCCAGCAGCCCGAGTAGGGCTAGCTGGTTTACGCAGTATTTT
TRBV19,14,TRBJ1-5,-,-,CASSTRRENQPQHF,TGTGCCAGTAGTACCCGTCGTGAGAATCAGCCCCAGCATTTT
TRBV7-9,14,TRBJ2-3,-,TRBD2,CASLLAGSTDTQYF,TGTGCCAGCCTTCTAGCGGGTAGCACAGATACGCAGTATTTT
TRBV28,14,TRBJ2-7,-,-,CASRGALGSYEQYF,TGTGCCAGCAGAGGAGCGTTAGGCTCCTACGAGCAGTACTTC
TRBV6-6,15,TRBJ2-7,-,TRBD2,CASRKTSGSSYEQYF,TGTGCCAGCAGGAAGACTAGCGGGAGTAGCTACGAGCAGTACTTC
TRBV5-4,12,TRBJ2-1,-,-,CASSLAWDEQFF,TGTGCCAGCAGCTTGGCCTGGGATGAGCAGTTCTTC
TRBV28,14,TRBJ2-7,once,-,CASSLGLAPYEQYF,TGTGCCAGCAGTTTGGGTCTAGCTCCTTACGAGCAGTACTTC
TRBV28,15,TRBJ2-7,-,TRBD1,CASSLRDRDHYEQYF,TGTGCCAGCAGTCTCCGGGACAGGGACCATTACGAGCAGTACTTC
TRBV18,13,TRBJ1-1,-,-,CASSPLPQGGAFF,TGTGCCAGCTCACCACTTCCCCAGGGTGGAGCTTTCTTT
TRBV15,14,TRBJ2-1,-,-,CATSTRRDAFEQFF,TGTGCCACCAGCACCCGCCGGGACGCCTTTGAGCAGTTCTTC
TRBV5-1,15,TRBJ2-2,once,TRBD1,CASSSDRGFTGELFF,TGCGCCAGCAGCTCGGACAGGGGTTTCACCGGGGAGCTGTTTTTT
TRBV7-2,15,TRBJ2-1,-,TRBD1,CASSFDRGAYNEQFF,TGTGCCAGCAGCTTCGACAGGGGGGCCTACAATGAGCAGTTCTTC
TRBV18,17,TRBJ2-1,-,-,CASSRMGSQSFYNEQFF,TGTGCCAGCTCACGCATGGGATCACAGAGTTTCTACAATGAGCAGTTCTTC
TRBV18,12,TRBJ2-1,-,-,CASSRSTNEQFF,TGTGCCAGCTCGCGGAGCACAAATGAGCAGTTCTTC
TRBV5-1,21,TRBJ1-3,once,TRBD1,CASSLGTRSTGGIRSGNTIYF,TGCGCCAGCAGCCTTGGAACACGGTCTACAGGGGGCATTAGGTCTGGAAACACCATATATTTT
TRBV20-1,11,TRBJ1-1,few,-,CSAPGDTEAFF,TGCAGTGCCCCAGGGGACACTGAAGCTTTCTTT
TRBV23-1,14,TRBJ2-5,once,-,CASRTPDSRETQYF,TGCGCCAGCAGGACTCCGGACAGCCGAGAGACCCAGTACTTC
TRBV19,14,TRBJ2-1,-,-,CASSIMGGHNEQFF,TGTGCCAGTAGTATAATGGGAGGCCACAATGAGCAGTTCTTC
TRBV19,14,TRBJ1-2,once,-,CASSINERSYGYTF,TGTGCCAGTAGTATCAACGAAAGGAGCTATGGCTACACCTTC
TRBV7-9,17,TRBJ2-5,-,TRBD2,CASSTWTSGRGEETQYF,TGTGCCAGCAGCACCTGGACTAGCGGGAGAGGGGAAGAGACCCAGTACTTC
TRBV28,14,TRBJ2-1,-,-,CASSLQSGYNEQFF,TGTGCCAGCAGTTTGCAGAGTGGGTACAATGAGCAGTTCTTC
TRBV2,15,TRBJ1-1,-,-,CASKPTPQGPTEAFF,TGTGCCAGCAAACCCACCCCGCAGGGACCCACTGAAGCTTTCTTT
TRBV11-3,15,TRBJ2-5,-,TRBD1,CASSQRGQNQETQYF,TGTGCCAGCAGCCAAAGGGGACAGAACCAAGAGACCCAGTACTTC
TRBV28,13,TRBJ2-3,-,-,CASSLDRTDTQYF,TGTGCCAGCAGTTTAGATCGCACAGATACGCAGTATTTT
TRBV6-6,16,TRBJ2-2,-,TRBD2,CASRTSGQTNTGELFF,TGTGCCAGCAGGACTAGCGGGCAAACCAACACCGGGGAGCTGTTTTTT
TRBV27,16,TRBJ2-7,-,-,CASSLWWQGRVLEQYF,TGTGCCAGCAGTTTATGGTGGCAGGGGAGGGTGTTGGAGCAGTACTTC
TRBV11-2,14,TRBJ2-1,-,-,CASSLWSGGDEQFF,TGTGCCAGCAGCTTGTGGTCTGGCGGCGATGAGCAGTTCTTC
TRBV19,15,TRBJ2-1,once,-,CASSSRTRRVDEQFF,TGTGCCAGTAGTTCCCGGACCAGGAGGGTGGATGAGCAGTTCTTC
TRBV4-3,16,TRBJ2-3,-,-,CASSLQQSTSTDTQYF,TGCGCCAGCAGCCTACAGCAGTCAACTAGCACAGATACGCAGTATTTT
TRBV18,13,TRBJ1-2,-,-,CASSPPSFYGYTF,TGTGCCAGCTCACCACCGAGTTTCTATGGCTACACCTTC
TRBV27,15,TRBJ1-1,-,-,CASSSPPGVGTEAFF,TGTGCCAGCAGTTCACCTCCGGGGGTGGGGACTGAAGCTTTCTTT
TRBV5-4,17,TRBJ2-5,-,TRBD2,CASSRTSGRASQETQYF,TGTGCCAGCAGTAGGACTAGCGGGAGGGCCTCCCAAGAGACCCAGTACTTC
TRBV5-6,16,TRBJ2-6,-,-,CASSSQGVLGANVLTF,TGTGCCAGCAGCTCACAGGGAGTGCTGGGGGCCAACGTCCTGACTTTC
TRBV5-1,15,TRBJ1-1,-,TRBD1,CASGTGGLQDTEAFF,TGCGCCAGCGGCACAGGGGGCCTTCAGGACACTGAAGCTTTCTTT